Below are 15 T cell receptor beta chains sequenced from a single sample in a study of cytomegalovirus exposure and HLA in healthy donors. The study ran its PCR with 60 Vbeta and 13 Jbeta primers. Data came from immunoSEQ multiplex PCR; TCRdb stores just in-frame clones and leaves some out. The data show roughly 250,000 clones, with almost 85% seen just once and roughly 2% held by the top ten. The sample consisted of PBMCs. The receptors shown here come from a woman in her thirties or forties in good health and CMV-seropositive.

The genes are TRBV10-1 and TRBJ2-5, with TRBD2 matching 9 bases. This CDR3 is 16 amino acids long. In germline, CDR1 is WNHNN, CDR2 SYGVQD (reference sequence). J lost 2 bases, V lost 0 bases, and 4 bases had no gene match. The CDR3 DNA follows: TGCGCCAGCAGTGAGTCAGCGGGGGGTAAGCAAGAGACCCAGTACTTC. It encodes CASSESAGGKQETQYF.

The rearrangement joins TRBV11-3 to TRBJ2-7; 8 bases line up with TRBD2. This CDR3 contains 16 residues. With V trimmed by 2 bases and J by 7 bases, 13 bases remained unmatched. The germline gives CDR1 SGHNT, CDR2 YENEEA. This CDR3 is CASSLKGFAGGREQYF. DNA of the CDR3: TGTGCCAGCAGCTTAAAGGGGTTCGCGGGAGGTAGAGAGCAGTACTTC. Combining the CDR3 with reference TRBV11-3 and TRBJ2-7 gives the whole variable domain EAGVVQSPRYKIIEKKQPVAFWCNPISGHNTLYWYLQNLGQGPELLIRYENEEAVDDSQLPKDRFSAERLKGVDSTLKIQPAELGDSAVYLCASSLKGFAGGREQYFGPGTRLTVT.

In regard to this clone: This CDR3 is also generated by other DNA sequences in the sample. The chain carries TRBV18 and TRBJ2-7; 12 nucleotides match TRBD2. V trimming: 2 bases; J trimming: 2 bases; junction bases outside the gene matches: 1. Germline V gene sequence: CDR1 KGHSH, CDR2 LQKENI. The CDR3 extends over 15 amino acids. CDR3 sequence (DNA): TGTGCCAGCTCACCAGGACTAGCGGGGCCCTACGAGCAGTACTTC. This encodes CASSPGLAGPYEQYF.

This chain connects TRBV19 to TRBJ2-5, with a weak D call TRBD2 (5 bases). CDR3 size: 15 residues. Trimming stripped 3 bases from V and 3 bases from J, with 14 bases between. Germline assignment: CDR1 LNHDA and CDR2 SQIVND (reference sequence). The DNA of the CDR3 is TGTGCCAGTAGTATGGTGCGGGCGATAAAAGAGACCCAGTACTTC. Encoded protein: CASSMVRAIKETQYF.

The chain employs TRBV28 and TRBJ1-2, with D perhaps matching TRBD1 (5 bases). This CDR3 is built from 13 residues. V lost 3 bases and J 3 bases, leaving 8 bases between the germline ends. Germline CDR1 reads MDHEN; CDR2 reads SYDVKM. The CDR3 sequence: CASSFGGDYGYTF. CDR3 DNA sequence: TGTGCCAGCAGTTTTGGGGGGGACTATGGCTACACCTTC.

DNA of the CDR3: TGTGCCAGCAGCTTACGCGGCGCCAACACCGGGGAGCTGTTTTTT. Translating it yields CASSLRGANTGELFF. The chain joins TRBV7-3 to TRBJ2-2; D uncertain. Between the trimmed V and J ends, which lost 2 bases and 2 bases, there was a span of 9 bases. Germline values: CDR1 SGHTA, CDR2 FQGTGA. The CDR3 is 15 amino acids.

The V gene is TRBV19, the J gene TRBJ2-2; 15 nucleotides line up with TRBD2. J lost 5 bases, V lost 5 bases, and 6 bases had no gene match. The CDR3 consists of 17 residues. The germline V gene has CDR1 LNHDA and CDR2 SQIVND (reference sequence). The CDR3 DNA reads as TGTGCCAGTAGTGTGGGACTAGCGGGAGGACGGACCGGGGAGCTGTTTTTT. Translated, it gives CASSVGLAGGRTGELFF.

The chain carries TRBV7-9 and TRBJ1-2; weak D call: TRBD1 (5 bases). The germline V and J ends were trimmed by 6 bases and 4 bases, with 21 bases remaining between them. Germline V gene data show CDR1 as SEHNR and CDR2 as FQNEAQ (reference sequence). This CDR3 has 16 residues. In nucleotides, the CDR3 is TGTGCCAGCAGGGGGGGAGGGGTCAGTCCACCCTATGGCTACACCTTC. Protein sequence: CASRGGGVSPPYGYTF.

The chain uses TRBV28 and TRBJ1-1; unclear D gene. The germline V and J ends were trimmed by 1 base and 1 base, with 10 bases remaining between them. The CDR3 covers 15 residues. The V gene's germline CDR1 is MDHEN and CDR2 SYDVKM. The CDR3 protein is CASSLFATGNTEAFF. In nucleotides, the CDR3 is TGTGCCAGCAGTTTATTTGCGACGGGGAACACTGAAGCTTTCTTT. Drawing the rest from reference TRBV28 and TRBJ1-1, the complete variable domain is DVKVTQSSRYLVKRTGEKVFLECVQDMDHENMFWYRQDPGLGLRLIYFSYDVKMKEKGDIPEGYSVSREKKERFSLILESASTNQTSMYLCASSLFATGNTEAFFGQGTRLTVV.

The chain carries TRBV28 and TRBJ2-3; D perhaps matches TRBD2 (6 bases). The CDR3 is 14 amino acids. The ends were cut back, 5 bases at V and 0 bases at J, with 9 bases in the middle. CDR1 is MDHEN, CDR2 SYDVKM, per germline. CDR3 region: CASSPGGSTDTQYF. CDR3 nucleotides: TGTGCCAGCAGTCCCGGGGGTAGCACAGATACGCAGTATTTT.

This chain uses TRBV5-1 with TRBJ2-3, with D perhaps TRBD2 (6 bases). The CDR3 covers 15 residues. Germline values: CDR1 SGHRS, CDR2 YFSETQ. The germline V and J ends were trimmed by 0 bases and 1 base, with 9 bases remaining between them. Written as DNA, the CDR3 is TGCGCCAGCAGCTTGGCTCGGGAGCGCACAGATACGCAGTATTTT. Amino acid sequence: CASSLARERTDTQYF.

The rearrangement joins TRBV30 to TRBJ1-2; 7 bases are shared with TRBD1. The junction had 5 bases not matched to a gene; V was cut back by 7 bases and J by 3 bases. The V gene's germline CDR1 is GTSNPN and CDR2 SVGIG (reference sequence). This CDR3 is 12 amino acids long. For the CDR3, the DNA is TGTGCCTCGAACAGGGGATACTATGGCTACACCTTC. Its protein is CASNRGYYGYTF.

The chain has TRBV11-3 and TRBJ2-1, with 14 bases fitting TRBD2. Per germline, CDR1 SGHNT and CDR2 YENEEA. Trimming cost V 4 bases and J 4 bases; bases outside gene matches: 6. CDR3 length equals 17 residues. CDR3 residues: CASSSTSGRAAYNEQFF. The CDR3 coding sequence is TGTGCCAGCAGCTCGACTAGCGGGAGGGCCGCTTACAATGAGCAGTTCTTC.

The chain employs TRBV6-6 and TRBJ1-3; 7 positions agree with TRBD1. The germline gives CDR1 MNHNY, CDR2 SVGAGI (reference sequence). V was clipped by 6 bases and J by 0 bases; unmatched bases: 8. CDR3 length: 16 residues. The CDR3 DNA is TGTGCCAGCAGAAACGGACAGGTCTACTCTGGAAACACCATATATTTT. This translates into CASRNGQVYSGNTIYF.

The genes are TRBV6-5 and TRBJ2-7; 7 bases align to TRBD1. Per the germline V gene, CDR1 is MNHEY and CDR2 is SVGAGI. The CDR3 contains 16 residues. V was pared by 2 bases and J by 4 bases, with 11 bases of the junction left unmatched. The CDR3 sequence is CASSYRGQVTSYEQYF. CDR3 DNA: TGTGCCAGCAGTTACAGAGGACAGGTTACATCTTACGAGCAGTACTTC.